One sample yielded the 25 T cell receptor beta chains listed below, sequenced in a study of cytomegalovirus exposure and HLA in healthy donors. Primers: 60 Vbeta forward and 13 Jbeta reverse. The method was immunoSEQ multiplex PCR; TCRdb's version includes in-frame clones alone and lacks a portion of them. Of over 130,000 clones in the sample, approximately 76% were seen once. The source material was PBMCs. The source is a man aged 40-50 years in good health and CMV-seronegative.

V usage is TRBV2 and J usage is TRBJ2-5, with 11 nucleotides matching TRBD2. V dropped 2 bases and J dropped 4; count of bases not matched to a gene: 3. The CDR3 length is 15 residues. Germline CDR1 and CDR2: SNHLY and FYNNEI. The CDR3 sequence: CASSERLAGGETQYF. The CDR3 DNA is TGTGCCAGCAGTGAACGGCTAGCGGGAGGAGAGACCCAGTACTTC.

J is TRBJ2-1 and V is TRBV19; 8 nucleotides agree with TRBD1. Losses at the gene ends were 5 bases for V and 2 bases for J; bases not matched to a gene: 8. The CDR3 extends over 16 amino acids. Germline V gives CDR1 LNHDA, CDR2 SQIVND (reference sequence). CDR3 sequence reads: CASSWDRTGTYNEQFF. The CDR3 nucleotides read TGTGCCAGTAGTTGGGACCGGACAGGGACCTACAATGAGCAGTTCTTC.

The rearrangement uses TRBV12-5 and TRBJ1-3; D unclear. In germline, CDR1 is LGHNT, CDR2 FRNRAP. V dropped 2 bases and J dropped 0 bases, with 14 bases sitting between them. This CDR3 contains 17 residues. Here the CDR3 DNA reads TGTGCTAGTGGTTTGAACCCGAGCCATTCCTCTGGAAACACCATATATTTT. Protein sequence: CASGLNPSHSSGNTIYF.

V is TRBV5-1 and J is TRBJ2-1; 9 bases match TRBD2. Trimming cost V 0 bases and J 9 bases; bases outside gene matches: 4. The germline V gene encodes CDR1 SGHRS and CDR2 YFSETQ. The CDR3 is made up of 14 amino acids. The CDR3 sequence is CASSLVAGAGEQFF. The DNA of the CDR3 is TGCGCCAGCAGCTTGGTAGCGGGGGCGGGTGAGCAGTTCTTC.

This clone was recorded a few times. The V and J genes are TRBV28 and TRBJ1-1; no reliable D call. Germline V gives CDR1 MDHEN, CDR2 SYDVKM. The CDR3 is 14 residues long. Trimming took 3 bases from V and 5 from J, leaving 13 bases between them. The CDR3 coding sequence is TGTGCCAGCAGTTTCCGGGGATCGGGTACTGAAGCTTTCTTT. It yields the protein CASSFRGSGTEAFF.

J is TRBJ1-2 and V is TRBV6-6, with 7 bases lining up with TRBD1. Trimming removed 5 bases from V and 4 bases from J; junction bases left unmatched: 10. This CDR3 is built from 15 residues. Germline CDR1 and CDR2: MNHNY and SVGAGI (reference sequence). The CDR3 sequence is CASSGSGQPTYGYTF. Written as DNA, the CDR3 is TGTGCCAGCAGTGGCTCGGGACAGCCGACCTATGGCTACACCTTC.

The chain combines TRBV28 with TRBJ2-7, with D perhaps TRBD2 (5 bases). The germline V and J ends were trimmed by 6 bases and 2 bases, with 17 bases remaining between them. CDR1 is MDHEN, CDR2 SYDVKM, per germline. The CDR3 has 15 amino acids. In DNA form, the CDR3 reads TGTGCCAGCAGACCTGAAGGGAGTAACACCTACGAGCAGTACTTC. It translates to CASRPEGSNTYEQYF.

The chain joins TRBV30 to TRBJ1-5; D not resolved. The V and J ends lost 5 bases and 0 bases respectively, with 11 bases between them. Germline V gives CDR1 GTSNPN, CDR2 SVGIG (reference sequence). This CDR3 spans 14 amino acids. CDR3 coding DNA: TGTGCCTGGTCTGCGCCCTATAGCAATCAGCCCCAGCATTTT. The encoded protein is CAWSAPYSNQPQHF.

The chain carries TRBV7-2 and TRBJ1-1; 7 bases map to TRBD1. The CDR3 extends over 15 amino acids. CDR1 SGHTA and CDR2 FQGNSA come from the germline V gene. The junction had 8 bases not matched to a gene; V was cut back by 2 bases and J by 5 bases. The CDR3 sequence: CASSLLGGAGTEAFF. The CDR3 DNA reads as TGTGCCAGCAGCTTATTAGGGGGCGCTGGGACTGAAGCTTTCTTT.

This clone was seen only once. This chain links TRBV6-5 with TRBJ2-1, with 7 positions matching TRBD1. The CDR3 has 14 residues. Germline CDR1 reads MNHEY; CDR2 reads SVGAGI. Losses at the gene ends were 6 bases for V and 5 bases for J; bases not matched to a gene: 7. The CDR3 nucleotides are TGTGCCAGCAGCCCTACTAGGGGGCACAATGAGCAGTTCTTC. Translation: CASSPTRGHNEQFF.

The V gene is TRBV4-3, the J gene TRBJ2-3; TRBD2 matches at 9 bases. Trimming removed 3 bases from V and 4 bases from J; junction bases left unmatched: 5. The CDR3 extends over 15 amino acids. Germline V gene data show CDR1 as LGHNA and CDR2 as YSLEER. For the CDR3, the DNA is TGCGCCAGCAGCCAGAGTAGCGGGGGCGCAGATACGCAGTATTTT. As protein: CASSQSSGGADTQYF.

The rearrangement uses TRBV6-1 and TRBJ1-1; TRBD1 is a possible D gene (6 bases). There are 14 residues in the CDR3. CDR1 is MNHNS and CDR2 is SASEGT in the germline V gene. V gave up 5 bases and J gave up 1 base, with 11 bases separating them. CDR3 in amino acids: CASSPQQGNTEAFF. The CDR3 coding sequence is TGTGCCAGCAGTCCCCAACAGGGGAACACTGAAGCTTTCTTT.

As for this clone: A junction end diverges from the germline sequence, so it may reflect a read error. The gene calls are TRBV7-9 and TRBJ1-2; the match to TRBD1 covers 8 bases. Germline CDR1 reads SEHNR; CDR2 reads FQNEAQ (reference sequence). CDR3 length: 16 amino acids. CDR3 coding DNA: TGTTCCAGCAGCTTAATACCGGACCTCGGACAGGGACGCTACACCTTC. Translation: CSSSLIPDLGQGRYTF.

The chain combines TRBV28 with TRBJ2-2, with a possible D match to TRBD2 (5 bases). Trimming removed 6 bases from V and 7 bases from J, with 9 bases in between. Germline V gene data show CDR1 as MDHEN and CDR2 as SYDVKM. The CDR3 consists of 12 residues. In DNA, the CDR3 is TGTGCCAGCAGAGTCGGGAACGGGGAGCTGTTTTTT. Translation gives CASRVGNGELFF.

This rearrangement joins TRBV7-3 to TRBJ2-7; the match to TRBD2 covers 9 bases. Germline V gene sequence: CDR1 SGHTA, CDR2 FQGTGA. J was trimmed by 0 bases and V by 6 bases; bases with no gene match: 6. The CDR3 covers 15 residues. The CDR3, as DNA: TGTGCCAGCAGGGTTAGCGGGGGCCTCTCCTACGAGCAGTACTTC. This translates into CASRVSGGLSYEQYF.

V and J are TRBV6-6 and TRBJ2-7; 7 bases match TRBD1. Trimming cost V 4 bases and J 3 bases; bases outside gene matches: 9. Germline V gene data show CDR1 as MNHNY and CDR2 as SVGAGI (reference sequence). This CDR3 is built from 15 residues. The DNA for the CDR3 is TGTGCCAGCAGTTCAAACGACAGGGTAGTCTACGAGCAGTACTTC. Translating it yields CASSSNDRVVYEQYF.

The CDR3 spells CASSLLGQGNEQYF. Written as DNA, the CDR3 is TGTGCCAGCAGTTTATTGGGACAGGGGAACGAGCAGTACTTC. The rearrangement uses TRBV27 and TRBJ2-7, with 10 positions matching TRBD1. The CDR3 extends over 14 amino acids. V shed 1 base and J 5 bases; nucleotides not matched to a gene: 2. CDR1 is MNHEY, CDR2 SMNVEV, per germline (reference sequence).

The gene calls are TRBV9 and TRBJ2-1; D possibly corresponds to TRBD2 (5 bases). V shed 0 bases and J shed 4 bases, with 11 bases lying between them. The V gene's germline CDR1 is SGDLS and CDR2 YYNGEE. The CDR3 spans 15 residues. CDR3: CASSVESGIYNEQFF. The CDR3 DNA reads TGTGCCAGCAGCGTAGAATCCGGGATATACAATGAGCAGTTCTTC.

As for this clone: Different DNA sequences within this sample yield the same CDR3. The chain couples TRBV7-3 to TRBJ2-2; 8 bases line up with TRBD1. The V gene's germline CDR1 is SGHTA and CDR2 FQGTGA. The CDR3 sequence is 14 residues long. The J segment lost 6 bases and the V segment lost 5 bases, leaving 5 bases of the junction unmatched. The CDR3 protein is CASSKQGVSGELFF. DNA of the CDR3: TGTGCCAGCAGCAAACAGGGGGTGTCCGGGGAGCTGTTTTTT.

This clone was counted a single time. The chain uses TRBV29-1 and TRBJ2-7; weak D call: TRBD1 (6 bases). The V end was cut by 7 bases, the J end by 4 bases, with 17 bases between. The CDR3 totals 13 residues. CDR1 and CDR2 from the germline V gene are SQVTM and ANQGSEA. In nucleotides, the CDR3 is TGCAGCGCCTCAACAGGCCAGGGGTACGAGCAGTACTTC. It encodes CSASTGQGYEQYF.

J is TRBJ1-1 and V is TRBV6-1; 9 bases agree with TRBD1. The junction had 3 bases not matched to a gene; V was cut back by 6 bases and J by 4 bases. CDR1 is MNHNS and CDR2 is SASEGT in the germline V gene. This CDR3 comprises 13 residues. The CDR3 bases are TGTGCCAGCAGGACGACAGGGGGCACTGAAGCTTTCTTT. Residues: CASRTTGGTEAFF.

The rearrangement uses TRBV14 and TRBJ2-7; D unclear. Germline CDR1 reads SGHDN; CDR2 reads FVKESK. The CDR3 consists of 15 residues. V lost 4 bases to trimming and J lost 2 bases, with 15 bases between them. Here the CDR3 DNA reads TGTGCCAGCAGCCGCTATTCCGGGTTTACCTACGAGCAGTACTTC. It translates to CASSRYSGFTYEQYF.

With regard to this clone: An end of the junction differs from the germline gene, which may be a read error. The chain recombines TRBV7-9 with TRBJ1-1; 9 bases align to TRBD1. The V gene's germline CDR1 is SEHNR and CDR2 FQNEAQ (reference sequence). This CDR3 is 15 amino acids long. The CDR3: CSSSRPGTGIAEAFF. In DNA, the CDR3 is TGTTCCAGCAGCCGTCCCGGGACAGGGATCGCTGAAGCTTTCTTT.

This clone was seen once. The rearrangement joins TRBV5-4 to TRBJ1-1; the D is unclear. Per the germline V gene, CDR1 is SGHNT and CDR2 is YYREEE (reference sequence). The CDR3 spans 15 residues. V shed 4 bases and J shed 0 bases, with 13 bases lying between them. The CDR3: CASSRIEGLNTEAFF. The CDR3 nucleotides read TGTGCCAGCAGCCGGATAGAGGGCCTGAACACTGAAGCTTTCTTT.

This clone was observed once. This rearrangement joins TRBV9 to TRBJ2-5; the D is unclear. From germline, CDR1 is SGDLS and CDR2 YYNGEE. Trimming stripped 6 bases from V and 3 bases from J, with 15 bases between. This CDR3 has 14 amino acids. CDR3 residues: CASNSDGFEETQYF. The CDR3 nucleotides are TGTGCCAGCAACTCCGACGGGTTCGAAGAGACCCAGTACTTC.